Described below is a single T cell receptor beta chain sequence and its context. Antigen unknown. These data originate in a study of cytomegalovirus exposure and HLA in healthy donors. This PCR relied on a set of 60 Vbeta primers and 13 Jbeta primers. Clones were read by immunoSEQ multiplex PCR, and TCRdb kept only the in-frame ones, dropping some. The data show 150,000 to 200,000 clones, nearly 80% seen once. Losses at the gene ends were 5 bases for V and 8 bases for J; bases not matched to a gene: 7. The germline V gene encodes CDR1 SQVTM and CDR2 ANQGSEA. The length of the CDR3 is 13 residues. Study results and limitations: A later look showed TCR association rates differing by HLA locus, highest for DRB1 and lowest for HLA-C.

This sequence originates from a man aged 18 to 35 in good health and CMV-seropositive. Sequenced material: PBMCs. The V gene is TRBV29-1, the J gene TRBJ1-4; 8 positions agree with TRBD1. The CDR3 loop reads CSVRTGRREKLFF. CDR3 coding DNA: TGCAGCGTTCGGACAGGGAGAAGAGAAAAACTGTTTTTT.